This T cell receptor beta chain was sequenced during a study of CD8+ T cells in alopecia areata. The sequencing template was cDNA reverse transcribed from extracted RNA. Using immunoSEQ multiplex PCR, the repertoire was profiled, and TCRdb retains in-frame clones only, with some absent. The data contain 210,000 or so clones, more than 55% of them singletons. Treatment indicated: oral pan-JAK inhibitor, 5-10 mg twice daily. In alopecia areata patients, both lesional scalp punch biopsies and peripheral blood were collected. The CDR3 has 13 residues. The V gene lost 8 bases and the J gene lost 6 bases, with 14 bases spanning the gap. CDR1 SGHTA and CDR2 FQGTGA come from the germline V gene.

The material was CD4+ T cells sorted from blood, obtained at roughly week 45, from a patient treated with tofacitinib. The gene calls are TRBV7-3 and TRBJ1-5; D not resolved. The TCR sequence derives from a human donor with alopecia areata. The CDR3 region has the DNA TGTGCCAGCTTCTTCTACTTCAGTCAGCCCCAGCATTTT. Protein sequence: CASFFYFSQPQHF.